The rows below give T cell receptor beta chains drawn from one sample of a study of blood T cell repertoires in COVID-19. Generated by immunoSEQ multiplex PCR, the TCRdb table keeps only in-frame clones and is missing some. This sample has some 140,000 clones, with around 83% found just once. Material: peripheral blood. The receptors here all came from an older woman with COVID-19, enrolled during active disease. Both conserved end residues are trimmed from each CDR3. Where a row states a size, it is once, few, many or the class of an expanded clone; other rows omit it.

J,V,size,CDR3
TRBJ1-1,TRBV9,-,ASSVGGQGWLNTEAF
TRBJ1-4,TRBV5-1,-,ASSLGGSNEKLF
TRBJ1-2,TRBV7-3,few,ASTAGTGMSIDYGYT
TRBJ2-2,TRBV24-1,-,ATSDLGTAFSHYTGELF
TRBJ2-5,TRBV9,few,ASGTGKETQY
TRBJ2-5,TRBV27,few,ASCKEDRIETQY
TRBJ2-7,TRBV11-2,-,ASSLGQGIYEQY
TRBJ1-1,TRBV25-1,-,ASRERTGAKTEAF
TRBJ1-2,TRBV3-1/TRBV3-2,-,ASSQEIQGSYT
TRBJ1-6,TRBV5-1,-,ASSRPQGHHNSPLH
TRBJ2-4,TRBV11-1,-,ASSADRGLAKNIQY
TRBJ1-4,TRBV10-3,-,AISDRDNEKLF
TRBJ1-2,TRBV5-1,-,ASSWGGGQDLRYGYT
TRBJ1-2,TRBV19,once,ASGPGQGAGGYT
TRBJ1-1,TRBV14,-,ASSLRTGRNTEAF
TRBJ1-2,TRBV3-1/TRBV3-2,-,ASSQGGFYGYT
TRBJ2-3,TRBV7-3,-,ASSKLAGGDTQY
TRBJ2-7,TRBV11-2,-,ASSLEGTGGLDEQY
TRBJ1-2,TRBV18,-,ASSPTDYGYT
TRBJ2-4,TRBV6-5,-,ASSYDSSNIQY
TRBJ1-1,TRBV15,-,ATSTDRGRAF
TRBJ2-2,TRBV7-3,-,ASRLEGTSRSGELF
TRBJ1-2,TRBV19,-,ASSRGTGKPYGYT
TRBJ2-7,TRBV3-1/TRBV3-2,-,ASSLGLAGEQY
TRBJ1-6,TRBV10-1,-,ASSEGSNSPLH
TRBJ2-2,TRBV14,-,ASSRQAGTGELF
TRBJ1-5,TRBV5-8,-,ASSLRGFNQPQH
TRBJ1-1,TRBV5-1,-,ASSLAAGVSNTEAF
TRBJ1-2,TRBV6-5,-,ASRLDLPRGYT
TRBJ2-1,TRBV29-1,-,SVEPQGRTDNEQF
TRBJ1-5,TRBV6-6,-,ASSPSPGTEHLSNQPQH
TRBJ2-5,TRBV30,-,AWSNRLSSGY
TRBJ1-3,TRBV25-1,-,ASSLARGGRLSGNTIY
TRBJ2-1,TRBV14,-,ASSQVLQRGPHNEQF
TRBJ1-4,TRBV3-1/TRBV3-2,few,ASSSPFRGGEKLF
TRBJ2-1,TRBV7-2,-,ASSPDRSSTYNEQF
TRBJ1-3,TRBV10-3,-,AITQGTGLMMSSGNTIY
TRBJ1-5,TRBV30,-,AWSSGMNQPQH
TRBJ2-1,TRBV5-4,-,ASSGGSKDEQF
TRBJ1-1,TRBV5-5,-,ASRLQGNLAEAF
TRBJ1-2,TRBV5-1,-,ASSLGTVAGDYGYT
TRBJ1-2,TRBV11-2,-,ASSQPGQIYGYT